This TCR beta chain derives from a study of control samples from healthy donors and cancer patients. V was clipped by 0 bases and J by 4 bases, with 9 bases between them. CDR3 length: 14 amino acids. The germline V gene encodes CDR1 KGHSH and CDR2 LQKENI. Using immunoSEQ multiplex PCR, the repertoire was profiled, and TCRdb retains in-frame clones only, with some absent. The table lists under 200,000 clones, around 91% of them singletons, with about 1.6% in the top ten. The chain uses TRBV18 and TRBJ1-2; maybe TRBD1 (5 bases). The receptor comes from a woman under 40 in good health. Material: blood. Here the CDR3 reads CASSPPGVGYGYTF. In DNA form, the CDR3 reads TGTGCCAGCTCACCACCGGGGGTCGGCTATGGCTACACCTTC. The whole variable domain, filled in from reference TRBV18 and TRBJ1-2, reads NAGVMQNPRHLVRRRGQEARLRCSPMKGHSHVYWYRQLPEEGLKFMVYLQKENIIDESGMPKERFSAEFPKEGPSILRIQQVVRGDSAAYFCASSPPGVGYGYTFGSGTRLTVV.